Sequencing of this T cell receptor beta chain was carried out in a study of OX40 agonist ivuxolimab in advanced cancers. Background on the study: Ivuxolimab is a fully human IgG2 antibody that activates OX40 (CD134).

Using immunoSEQ multiplex PCR, the repertoire was profiled, and TCRdb retains in-frame clones only, with some absent. The data contain around 75,000 clones, roughly nine tenths of them singletons. Note on this clone: Its antigen is not identified.

Findings and caveats of the study: In the 0.1 to 3.0 mg/kg range, CD4+ and CD8+ blood T cells had expanded clonally by week 6.

Patients had blood sampled at baseline and again on cycle 4 day 1 and cycle 7 day 1. This TCR came from an adult with an advanced solid tumor such as melanoma, head and neck, liver or kidney cancer. The specimen comprised CD4+ or CD8+ T cells sorted from blood, sampled in a trial of the OX40 agonist ivuxolimab.

For the CDR3, the DNA is TGTGCCAGCAGCTTCTTTGGTGGGGCCAACGTCCTGACTTTC. Translation: CASSFFGGANVLTF. The chain recombines TRBV7-2 with TRBJ2-6; D not resolved. This CDR3 spans 14 amino acids. CDR1 SGHTA and CDR2 FQGNSA come from the germline V gene. Between the trimmed V and J ends, which lost 3 bases and 3 bases, there was a span of 6 bases. The complete variable domain, with remaining parts taken from reference TRBV7-2 and TRBJ2-6, reads GAGVSQSPSNKVTEKGKDVELRCDPISGHTALYWYRQSLGQGLEFLIYFQGNSAPDKSGLPSDRFSAERTGGSVSTLTIQRTQQEDSAVYLCASSFFGGANVLTFGAGSRLTVL.